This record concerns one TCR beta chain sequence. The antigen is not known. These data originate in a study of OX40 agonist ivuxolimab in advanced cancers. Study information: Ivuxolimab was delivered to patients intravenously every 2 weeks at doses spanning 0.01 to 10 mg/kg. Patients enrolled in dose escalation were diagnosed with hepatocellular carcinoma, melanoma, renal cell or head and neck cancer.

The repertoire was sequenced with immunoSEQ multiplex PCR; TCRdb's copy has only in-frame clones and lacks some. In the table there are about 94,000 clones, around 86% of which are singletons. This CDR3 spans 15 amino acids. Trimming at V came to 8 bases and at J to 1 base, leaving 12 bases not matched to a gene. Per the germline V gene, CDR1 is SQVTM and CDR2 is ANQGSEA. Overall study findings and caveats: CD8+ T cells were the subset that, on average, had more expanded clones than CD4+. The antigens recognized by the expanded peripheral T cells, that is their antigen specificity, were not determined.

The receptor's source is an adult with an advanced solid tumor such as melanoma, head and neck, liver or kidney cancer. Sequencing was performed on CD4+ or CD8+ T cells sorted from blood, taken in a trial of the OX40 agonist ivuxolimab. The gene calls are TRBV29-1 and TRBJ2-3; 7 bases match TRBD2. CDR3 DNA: TGCAGCCTTAACACCAGCGGGGACCGCACAGATACGCAGTATTTT. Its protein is CSLNTSGDRTDTQYF.